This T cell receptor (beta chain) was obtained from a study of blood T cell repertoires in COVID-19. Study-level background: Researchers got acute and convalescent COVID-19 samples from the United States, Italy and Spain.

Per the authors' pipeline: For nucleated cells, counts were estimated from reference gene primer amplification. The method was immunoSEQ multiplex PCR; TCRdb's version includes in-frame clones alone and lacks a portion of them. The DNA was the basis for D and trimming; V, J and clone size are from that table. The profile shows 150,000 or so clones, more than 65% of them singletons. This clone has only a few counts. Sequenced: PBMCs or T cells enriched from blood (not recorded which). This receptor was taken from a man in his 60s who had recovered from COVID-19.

The CDR3 region is CATMSGTEAFF. As DNA, the CDR3 is TGTGCCACCATGAGCGGAACTGAAGCTTTCTTT. The chain has TRBV24-1 and TRBJ1-1; D remains ambiguous. The CDR3 has 11 amino acids. Trimming left V 8 bases short and J 5 bases short, with 8 bases between. The germline V gene encodes CDR1 KGHDR and CDR2 SFDVKD.